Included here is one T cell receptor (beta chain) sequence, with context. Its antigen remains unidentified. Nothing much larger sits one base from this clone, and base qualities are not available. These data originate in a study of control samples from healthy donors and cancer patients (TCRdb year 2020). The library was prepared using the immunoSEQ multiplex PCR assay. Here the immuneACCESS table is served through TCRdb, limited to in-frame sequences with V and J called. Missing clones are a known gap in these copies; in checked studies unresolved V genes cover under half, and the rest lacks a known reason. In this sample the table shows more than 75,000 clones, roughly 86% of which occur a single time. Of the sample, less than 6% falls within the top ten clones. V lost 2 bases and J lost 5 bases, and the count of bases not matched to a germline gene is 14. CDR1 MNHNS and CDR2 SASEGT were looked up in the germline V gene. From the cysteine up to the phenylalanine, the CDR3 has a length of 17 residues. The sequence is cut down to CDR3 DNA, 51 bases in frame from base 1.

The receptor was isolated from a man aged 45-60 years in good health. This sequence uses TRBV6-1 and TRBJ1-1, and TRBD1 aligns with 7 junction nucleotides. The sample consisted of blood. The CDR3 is CASSETRAGGVQTEAFF. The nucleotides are TGTGCCAGCAGTGAAACGCGGGCAGGGGGAGTTCAAACTGAAGCTTTCTTT.